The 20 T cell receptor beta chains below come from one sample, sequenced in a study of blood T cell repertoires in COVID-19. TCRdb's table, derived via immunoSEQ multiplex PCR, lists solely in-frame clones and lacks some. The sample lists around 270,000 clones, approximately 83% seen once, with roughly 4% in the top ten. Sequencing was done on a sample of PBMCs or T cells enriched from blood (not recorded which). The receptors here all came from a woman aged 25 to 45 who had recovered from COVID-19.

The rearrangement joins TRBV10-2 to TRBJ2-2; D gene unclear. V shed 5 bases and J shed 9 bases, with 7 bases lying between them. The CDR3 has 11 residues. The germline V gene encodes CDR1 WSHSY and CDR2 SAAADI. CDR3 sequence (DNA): TGCGCCAGCAGTACGCGCCGGGAGCTGTTTTTT. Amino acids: CASSTRRELFF.

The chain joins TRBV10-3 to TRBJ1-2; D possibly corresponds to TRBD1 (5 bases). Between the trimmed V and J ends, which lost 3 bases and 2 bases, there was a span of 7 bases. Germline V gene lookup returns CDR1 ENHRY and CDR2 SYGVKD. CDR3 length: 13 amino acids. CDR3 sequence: CAISDGGNYGYTF. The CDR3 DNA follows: TGTGCCATCAGTGACGGGGGAAACTATGGCTACACCTTC.

Written as DNA, the CDR3 is TGTGCCACCAGTGATCCGAGGAGCTCCTACGAGCAGTACTTC. Translation gives CATSDPRSSYEQYF. The chain joins TRBV24-1 to TRBJ2-7, with D hard to call. Germline CDR1 KGHDR, CDR2 SFDVKD. The CDR3 runs to 14 residues. V lost 3 bases, J lost 0 bases, and 8 bases lay in between.

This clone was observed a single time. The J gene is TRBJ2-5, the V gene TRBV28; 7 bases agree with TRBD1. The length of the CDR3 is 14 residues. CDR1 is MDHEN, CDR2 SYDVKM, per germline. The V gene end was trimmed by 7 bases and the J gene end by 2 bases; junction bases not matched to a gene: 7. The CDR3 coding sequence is TGTGCCAGCACCAGACAGGGCTGGCAAGAGACCCAGTACTTC. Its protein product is CASTRQGWQETQYF.

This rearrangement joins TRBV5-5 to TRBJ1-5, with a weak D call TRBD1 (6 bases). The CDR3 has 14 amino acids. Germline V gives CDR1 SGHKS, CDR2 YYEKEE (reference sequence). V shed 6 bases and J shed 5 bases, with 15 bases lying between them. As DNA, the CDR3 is TGTGCCAGCATCCCAGGGGTGATAGATCAGCCCCAGCATTTT. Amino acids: CASIPGVIDQPQHF.

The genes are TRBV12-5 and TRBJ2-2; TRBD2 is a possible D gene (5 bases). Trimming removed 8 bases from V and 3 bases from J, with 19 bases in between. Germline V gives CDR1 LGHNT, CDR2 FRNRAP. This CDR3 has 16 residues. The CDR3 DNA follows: TGTGCTAGTTCTACCGCTTCCGGGGTTTACACCGGGGAGCTGTTTTTT. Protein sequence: CASSTASGVYTGELFF.

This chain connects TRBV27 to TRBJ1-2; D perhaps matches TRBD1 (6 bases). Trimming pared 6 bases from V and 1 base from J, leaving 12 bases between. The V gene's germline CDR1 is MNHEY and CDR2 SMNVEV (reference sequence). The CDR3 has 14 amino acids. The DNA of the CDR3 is TGTGCCAGCAGATTTGGACAGAATAACTATGGCTACACCTTC. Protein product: CASRFGQNNYGYTF.

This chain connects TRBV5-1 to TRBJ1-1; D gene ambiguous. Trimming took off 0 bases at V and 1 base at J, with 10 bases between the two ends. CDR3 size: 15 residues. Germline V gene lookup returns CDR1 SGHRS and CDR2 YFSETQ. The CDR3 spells CASSLGDNSNTEAFF. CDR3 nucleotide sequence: TGCGCCAGCAGCTTGGGTGACAACTCGAACACTGAAGCTTTCTTT.

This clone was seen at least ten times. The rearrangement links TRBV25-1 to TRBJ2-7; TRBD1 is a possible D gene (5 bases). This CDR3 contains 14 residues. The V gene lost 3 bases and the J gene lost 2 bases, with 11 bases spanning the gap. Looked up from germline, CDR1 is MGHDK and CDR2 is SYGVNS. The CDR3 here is CASSEEKGAYEQYF. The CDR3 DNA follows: TGTGCCAGCAGTGAGGAGAAAGGGGCCTACGAGCAGTACTTC.

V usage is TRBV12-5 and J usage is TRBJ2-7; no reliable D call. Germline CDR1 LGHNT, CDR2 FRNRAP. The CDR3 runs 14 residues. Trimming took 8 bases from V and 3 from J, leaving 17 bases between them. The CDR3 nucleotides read TGTGCTAGTAAGTCCCGGCAGGATCACTACGAGCAGTACTTC. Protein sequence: CASKSRQDHYEQYF.

The CDR3 nucleotides read TGCGCCAGCAGCACGACAAACCCCAGGGATGAGCAGTTCTTC. This gives the protein CASSTTNPRDEQFF. The chain links TRBV5-1 to TRBJ2-1, with D perhaps TRBD1 (5 bases). The CDR3 spans 14 residues. V lost 4 bases and J lost 8, with 16 bases in between. Germline values: CDR1 SGHRS, CDR2 YFSETQ.

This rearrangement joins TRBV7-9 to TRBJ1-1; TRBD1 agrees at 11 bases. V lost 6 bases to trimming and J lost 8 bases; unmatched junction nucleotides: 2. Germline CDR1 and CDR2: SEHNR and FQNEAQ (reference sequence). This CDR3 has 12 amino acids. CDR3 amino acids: CASSWTGGEAFF. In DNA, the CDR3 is TGTGCCAGCAGTTGGACAGGGGGCGAAGCTTTCTTT.

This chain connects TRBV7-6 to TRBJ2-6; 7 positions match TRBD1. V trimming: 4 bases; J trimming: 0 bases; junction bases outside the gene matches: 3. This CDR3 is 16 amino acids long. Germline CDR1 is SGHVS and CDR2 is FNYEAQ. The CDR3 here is CASSSRQGSGANVLTF. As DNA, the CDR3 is TGTGCCAGCAGCTCCAGACAGGGCTCTGGGGCCAACGTCCTGACTTTC. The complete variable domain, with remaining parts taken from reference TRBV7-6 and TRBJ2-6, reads GAGVSQSPRYKVTKRGQDVALRCDPISGHVSLYWYRQALGQGPEFLTYFNYEAQQDKSGLPNDRFSAERPEGSISTLTIQRTEQRDSAMYRCASSSRQGSGANVLTFGAGSRLTVL.

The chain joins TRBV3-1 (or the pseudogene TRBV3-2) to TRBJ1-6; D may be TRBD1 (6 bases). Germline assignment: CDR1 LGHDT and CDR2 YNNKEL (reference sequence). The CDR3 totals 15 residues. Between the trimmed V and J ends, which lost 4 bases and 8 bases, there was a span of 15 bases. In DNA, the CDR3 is TGTGCCAGCAGCCCGTACAGGGCGAGTGATTCACCCCTCCACTTT. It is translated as CASSPYRASDSPLHF.

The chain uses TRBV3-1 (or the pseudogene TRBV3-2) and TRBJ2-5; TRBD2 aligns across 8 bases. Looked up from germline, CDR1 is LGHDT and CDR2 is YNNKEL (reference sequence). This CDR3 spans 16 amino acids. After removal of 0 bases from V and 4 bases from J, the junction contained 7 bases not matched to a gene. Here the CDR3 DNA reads TGTGCCAGCAGCCAAGAGCCGGGGGGGGGCCTAGAGACCCAGTACTTC. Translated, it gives CASSQEPGGGLETQYF.

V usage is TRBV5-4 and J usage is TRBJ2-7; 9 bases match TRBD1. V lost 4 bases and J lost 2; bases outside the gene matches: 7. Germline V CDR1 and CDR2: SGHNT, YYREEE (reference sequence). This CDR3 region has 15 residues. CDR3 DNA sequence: TGTGCCAGCAGCCCAAAAGGACAGGGGACCTACGAGCAGTACTTC. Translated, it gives CASSPKGQGTYEQYF.

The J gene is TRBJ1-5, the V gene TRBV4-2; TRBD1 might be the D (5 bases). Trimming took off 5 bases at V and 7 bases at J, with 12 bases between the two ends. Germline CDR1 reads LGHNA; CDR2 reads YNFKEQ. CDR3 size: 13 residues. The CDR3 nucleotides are TGTGCCAGCAGCTCGAACCAGGGCCAGCCCCAGCATTTT. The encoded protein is CASSSNQGQPQHF.

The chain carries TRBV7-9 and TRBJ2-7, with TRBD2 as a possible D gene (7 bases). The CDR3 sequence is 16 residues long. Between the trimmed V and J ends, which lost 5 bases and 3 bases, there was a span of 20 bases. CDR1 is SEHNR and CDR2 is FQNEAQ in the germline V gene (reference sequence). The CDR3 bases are TGTGCCAGCAGCCCGAGAGGGGGAGGGGACGGCTACGAGCAGTACTTC. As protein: CASSPRGGGDGYEQYF.

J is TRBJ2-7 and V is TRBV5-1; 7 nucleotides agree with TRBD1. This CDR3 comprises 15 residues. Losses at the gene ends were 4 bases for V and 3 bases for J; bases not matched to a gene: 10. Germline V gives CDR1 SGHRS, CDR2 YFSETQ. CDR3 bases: TGCGCCAGCAGCACCCGGGACAGTGTCCTCTACGAGCAGTACTTC. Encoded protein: CASSTRDSVLYEQYF.

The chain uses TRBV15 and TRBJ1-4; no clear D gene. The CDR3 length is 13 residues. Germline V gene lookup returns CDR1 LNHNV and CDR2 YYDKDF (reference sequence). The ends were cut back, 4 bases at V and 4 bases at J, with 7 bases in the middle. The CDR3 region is CATSIANNEKLFF. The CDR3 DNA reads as TGTGCCACCAGCATTGCTAATAATGAAAAACTGTTTTTT.